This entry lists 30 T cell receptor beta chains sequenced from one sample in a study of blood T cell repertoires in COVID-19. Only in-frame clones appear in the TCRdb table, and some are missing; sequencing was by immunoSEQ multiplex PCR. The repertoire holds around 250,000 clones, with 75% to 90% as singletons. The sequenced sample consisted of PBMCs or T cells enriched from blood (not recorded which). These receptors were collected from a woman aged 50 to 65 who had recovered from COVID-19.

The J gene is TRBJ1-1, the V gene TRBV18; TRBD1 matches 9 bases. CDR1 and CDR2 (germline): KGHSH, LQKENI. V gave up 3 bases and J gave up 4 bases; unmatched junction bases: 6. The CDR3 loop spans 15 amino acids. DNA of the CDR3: TGTGCCAGCTCACCGAAGACAGGGGGAGGCACTGAAGCTTTCTTT. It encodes CASSPKTGGGTEAFF.

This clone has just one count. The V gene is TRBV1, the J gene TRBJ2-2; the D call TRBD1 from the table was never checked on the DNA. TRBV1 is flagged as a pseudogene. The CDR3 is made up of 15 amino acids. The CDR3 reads CTSSLLRGEPGELFF. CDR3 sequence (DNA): TGCACCAGCAGCCTGCTCAGGGGCGAACCCGGGGAGCTGTTTTTT.

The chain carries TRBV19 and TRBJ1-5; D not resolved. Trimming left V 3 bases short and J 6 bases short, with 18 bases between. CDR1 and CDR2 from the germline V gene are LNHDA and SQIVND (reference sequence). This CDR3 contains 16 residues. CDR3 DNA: TGTGCCAGTAGTATCGGGGTTGAAAGGGCGGGTCAGCCCCAGCATTTT. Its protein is CASSIGVERAGQPQHF.

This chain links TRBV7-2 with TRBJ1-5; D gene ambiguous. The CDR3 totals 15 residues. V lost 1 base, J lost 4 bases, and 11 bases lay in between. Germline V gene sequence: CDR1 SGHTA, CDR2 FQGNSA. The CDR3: CASSLGRGENQPQHF. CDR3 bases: TGTGCCAGCAGCTTAGGCCGCGGTGAAAATCAGCCCCAGCATTTT.

CDR3 sequence reads: CASSSTGMGNQPQHF. Here the CDR3 DNA reads TGTGCCAGCAGCTCGACCGGGATGGGCAATCAGCCCCAGCATTTT. V gene TRBV7-9 combines with J gene TRBJ1-5; no firm D call. Between the trimmed V and J ends, which lost 4 bases and 2 bases, there was a span of 12 bases. The CDR3 covers 15 residues. Germline CDR1 reads SEHNR; CDR2 reads FQNEAQ (reference sequence).

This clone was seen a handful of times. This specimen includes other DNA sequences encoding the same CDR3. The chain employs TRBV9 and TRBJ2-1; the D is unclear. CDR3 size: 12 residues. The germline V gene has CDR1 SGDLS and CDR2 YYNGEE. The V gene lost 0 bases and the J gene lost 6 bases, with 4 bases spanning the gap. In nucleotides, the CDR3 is TGTGCCAGCAGCGTAGGGCTCAATGAGCAGTTCTTC. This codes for CASSVGLNEQFF.

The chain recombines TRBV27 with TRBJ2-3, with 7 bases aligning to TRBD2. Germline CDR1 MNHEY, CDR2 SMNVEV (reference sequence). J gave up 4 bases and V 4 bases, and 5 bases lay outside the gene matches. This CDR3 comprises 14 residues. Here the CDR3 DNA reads TGTGCCAGCAGTTACGGACTAGGGGCAGATACGCAGTATTTT. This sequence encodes CASSYGLGADTQYF.

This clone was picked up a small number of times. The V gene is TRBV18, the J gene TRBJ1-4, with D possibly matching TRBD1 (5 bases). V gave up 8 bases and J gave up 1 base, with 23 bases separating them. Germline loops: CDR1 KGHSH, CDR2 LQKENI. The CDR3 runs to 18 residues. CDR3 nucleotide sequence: TGTGCCAGCGCGGGACCCTCGTACTCTCACGGAACTAATGAAAAACTGTTTTTT. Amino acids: CASAGPSYSHGTNEKLFF.

The chain's CDR3 is CASSEMGAQGLYEQYF. The CDR3 DNA reads TGTGCCAGCAGTGAAATGGGCGCTCAGGGGCTCTACGAGCAGTACTTC. The gene calls are TRBV6-1 and TRBJ2-7; D perhaps matches TRBD1 (6 bases). The V end was cut by 2 bases, the J end by 3 bases, with 17 bases between. Germline V CDR1 and CDR2: MNHNS, SASEGT. This CDR3 contains 16 residues.

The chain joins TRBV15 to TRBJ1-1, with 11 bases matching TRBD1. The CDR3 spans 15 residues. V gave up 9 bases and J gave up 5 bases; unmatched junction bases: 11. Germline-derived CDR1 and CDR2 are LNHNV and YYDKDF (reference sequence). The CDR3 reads CATKKSGTGGTEAFF. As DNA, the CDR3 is TGTGCCACTAAAAAGTCCGGGACAGGGGGAACTGAAGCTTTCTTT.

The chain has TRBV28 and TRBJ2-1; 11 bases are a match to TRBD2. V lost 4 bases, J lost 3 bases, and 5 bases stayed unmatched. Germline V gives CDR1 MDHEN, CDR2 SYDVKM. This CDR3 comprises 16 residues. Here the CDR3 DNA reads TGTGCCAGCAGTTCCCAGGGACTAGCGGACTACAATGAGCAGTTCTTC. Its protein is CASSSQGLADYNEQFF.

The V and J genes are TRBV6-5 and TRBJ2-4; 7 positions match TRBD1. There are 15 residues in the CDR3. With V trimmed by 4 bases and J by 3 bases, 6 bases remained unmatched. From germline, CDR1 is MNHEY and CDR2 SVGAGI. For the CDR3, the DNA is TGTGCCAGCAGTTTTGGGACAGTCGGCAAAAACATTCAGTACTTC. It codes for CASSFGTVGKNIQYF.

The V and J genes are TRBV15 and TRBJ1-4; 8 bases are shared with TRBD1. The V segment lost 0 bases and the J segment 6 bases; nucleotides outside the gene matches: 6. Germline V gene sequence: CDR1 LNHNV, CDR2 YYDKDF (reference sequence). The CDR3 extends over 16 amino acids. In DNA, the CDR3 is TGTGCCACCAGCAGAGACGGGACAGGATTTTATGAAAAACTGTTTTTT. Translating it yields CATSRDGTGFYEKLFF.

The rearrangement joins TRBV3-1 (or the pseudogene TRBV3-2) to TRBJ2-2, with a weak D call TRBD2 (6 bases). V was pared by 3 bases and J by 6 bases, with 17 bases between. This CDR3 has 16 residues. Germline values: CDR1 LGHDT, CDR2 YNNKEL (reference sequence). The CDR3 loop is CASSQITSLGPGELFF. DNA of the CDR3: TGTGCCAGCAGCCAGATTACTAGCCTGGGTCCCGGGGAGCTGTTTTTT.

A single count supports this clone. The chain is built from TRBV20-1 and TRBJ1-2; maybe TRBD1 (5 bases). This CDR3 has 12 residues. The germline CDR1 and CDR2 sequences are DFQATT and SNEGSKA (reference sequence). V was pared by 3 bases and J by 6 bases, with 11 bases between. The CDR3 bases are TGCAGTGCTAGTTTTCAGGGCGATGGCTACACCTTC. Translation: CSASFQGDGYTF.

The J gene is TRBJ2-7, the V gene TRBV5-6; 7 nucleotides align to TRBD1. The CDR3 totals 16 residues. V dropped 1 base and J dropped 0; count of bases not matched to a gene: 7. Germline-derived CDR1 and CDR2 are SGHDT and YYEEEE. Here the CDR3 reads CASSLLGTASSYEQYF. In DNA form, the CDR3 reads TGTGCCAGCAGCTTGCTCGGGACAGCCAGCTCCTACGAGCAGTACTTC.

The CDR3 sequence is CASRGANEKLFF. The CDR3 DNA follows: TGTGCCAGCAGGGGAGCTAATGAAAAACTGTTTTTT. The chain joins TRBV6-5 to TRBJ1-4; D not certain. CDR1 is MNHEY, CDR2 SVGAGI, per germline. This CDR3 region has 12 residues. Between the trimmed V and J ends, which lost 6 bases and 3 bases, there was a span of 5 bases.

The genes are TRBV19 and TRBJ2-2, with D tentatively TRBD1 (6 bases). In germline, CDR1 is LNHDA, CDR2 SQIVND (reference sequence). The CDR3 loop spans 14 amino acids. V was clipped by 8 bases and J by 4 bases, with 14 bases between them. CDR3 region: CASLPGQGTGELFF. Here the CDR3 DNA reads TGTGCCAGTTTGCCGGGACAAGGCACCGGGGAGCTGTTTTTT.

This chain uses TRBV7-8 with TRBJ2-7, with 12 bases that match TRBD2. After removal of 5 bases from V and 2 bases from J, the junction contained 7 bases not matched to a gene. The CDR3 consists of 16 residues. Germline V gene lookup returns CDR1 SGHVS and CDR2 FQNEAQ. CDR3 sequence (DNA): TGTGCCAGCAGCCCGAGACTAGCGGGGGATACCTACGAGCAGTACTTC. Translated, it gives CASSPRLAGDTYEQYF.

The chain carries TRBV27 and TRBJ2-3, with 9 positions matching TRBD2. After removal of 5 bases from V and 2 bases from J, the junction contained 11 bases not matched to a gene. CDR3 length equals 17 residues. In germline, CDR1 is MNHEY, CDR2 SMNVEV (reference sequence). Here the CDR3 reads CASSPPTSGGLTDTQYF. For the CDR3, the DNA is TGTGCCAGCAGTCCACCGACTAGCGGAGGCCTCACAGATACGCAGTATTTT.

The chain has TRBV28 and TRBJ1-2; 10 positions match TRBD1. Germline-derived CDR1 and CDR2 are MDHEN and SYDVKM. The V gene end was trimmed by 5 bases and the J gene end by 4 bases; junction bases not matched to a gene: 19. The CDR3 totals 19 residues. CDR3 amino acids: CASSPGTGETRYRAYGYTF. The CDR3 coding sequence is TGTGCCAGCAGTCCAGGGACAGGGGAAACTCGTTACCGGGCCTATGGCTACACCTTC.

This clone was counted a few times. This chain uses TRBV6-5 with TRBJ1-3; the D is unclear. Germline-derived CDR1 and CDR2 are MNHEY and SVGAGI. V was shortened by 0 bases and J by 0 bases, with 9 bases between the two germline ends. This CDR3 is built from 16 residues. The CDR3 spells CASSYSTRSSGNTIYF. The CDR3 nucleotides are TGTGCCAGCAGTTACTCTACACGGAGCTCTGGAAACACCATATATTTT.

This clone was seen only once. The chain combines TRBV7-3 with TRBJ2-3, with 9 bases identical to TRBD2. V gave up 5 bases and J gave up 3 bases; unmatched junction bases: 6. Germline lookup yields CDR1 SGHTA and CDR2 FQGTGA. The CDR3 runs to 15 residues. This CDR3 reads CASSRLAVFTDTQYF. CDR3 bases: TGTGCCAGCAGCCGACTAGCGGTATTTACAGATACGCAGTATTTT.

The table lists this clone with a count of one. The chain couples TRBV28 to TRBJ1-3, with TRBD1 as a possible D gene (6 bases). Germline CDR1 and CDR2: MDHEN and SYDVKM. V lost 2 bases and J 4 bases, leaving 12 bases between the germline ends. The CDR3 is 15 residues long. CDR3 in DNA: TGTGCCAGCAGTTTACGGGGGGCATCGGGAAACACCATATATTTT. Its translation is CASSLRGASGNTIYF.

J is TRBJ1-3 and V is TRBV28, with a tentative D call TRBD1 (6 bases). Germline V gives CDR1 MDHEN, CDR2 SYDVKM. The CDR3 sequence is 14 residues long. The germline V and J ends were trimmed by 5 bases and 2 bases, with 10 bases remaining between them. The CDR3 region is CASSLTGTGNTIYF. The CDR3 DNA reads TGTGCCAGCAGTCTCACAGGGACTGGAAACACCATATATTTT.

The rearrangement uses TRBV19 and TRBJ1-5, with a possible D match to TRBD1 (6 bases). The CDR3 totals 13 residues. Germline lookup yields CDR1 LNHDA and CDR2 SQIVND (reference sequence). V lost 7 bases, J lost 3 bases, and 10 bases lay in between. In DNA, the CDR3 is TGTGCCAGTACTGGACAGTACAATCAGCCCCAGCATTTT. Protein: CASTGQYNQPQHF.

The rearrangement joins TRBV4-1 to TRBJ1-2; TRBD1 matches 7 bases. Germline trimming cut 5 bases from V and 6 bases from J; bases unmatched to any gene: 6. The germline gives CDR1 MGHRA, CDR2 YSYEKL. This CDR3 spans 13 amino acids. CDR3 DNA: TGCGCCAGCAGCATTACAGGGGAAGATGGCTACACCTTC. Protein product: CASSITGEDGYTF.

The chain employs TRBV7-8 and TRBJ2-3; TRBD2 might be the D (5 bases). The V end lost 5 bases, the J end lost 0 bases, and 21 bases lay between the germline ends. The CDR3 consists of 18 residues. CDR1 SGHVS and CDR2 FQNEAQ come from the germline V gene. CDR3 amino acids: CASSASSDYDFSTDTQYF. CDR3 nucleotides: TGTGCCAGCAGCGCTTCCTCCGACTACGACTTTAGCACAGATACGCAGTATTTT.

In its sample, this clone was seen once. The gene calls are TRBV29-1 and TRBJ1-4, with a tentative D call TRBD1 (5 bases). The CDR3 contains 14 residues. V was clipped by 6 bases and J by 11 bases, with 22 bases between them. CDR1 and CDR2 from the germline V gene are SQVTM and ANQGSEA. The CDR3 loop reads CSVGVDGHRGKLFF. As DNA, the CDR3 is TGCAGCGTGGGAGTCGACGGACATCGGGGGAAACTGTTTTTT.

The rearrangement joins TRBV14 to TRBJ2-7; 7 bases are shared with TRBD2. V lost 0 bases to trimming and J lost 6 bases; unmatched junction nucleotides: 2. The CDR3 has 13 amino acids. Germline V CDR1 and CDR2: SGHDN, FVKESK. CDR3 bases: TGTGCCAGCAGCCAAGATGGACTAGGCGAGCAGTACTTC. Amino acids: CASSQDGLGEQYF.